This paragraph reports one TCR beta chain. Which antigen it targets is not known. The sample holds no much larger clone one base away, and base qualities are not on file. The cohort was made up of several hundred healthy bone marrow donors. Cohort members were all nominally healthy when sampled, although unrecorded immune exposures were likely present. The donor tested CMV seropositive, placing the donor among the 250 to 300 seropositive members of the cohort. A peripheral blood sample was collected from each donor, and TCR beta sequencing was performed on peripheral blood mononuclear cells. The Qiagen DNeasy Blood Extraction Kit was used to extract genomic DNA from the blood cell samples. Library preparation employed the immunoSEQ multiplex PCR assay. For the multiplex PCR, a mixture combining 60 forward primers for TCR Vbeta segments and 13 reverse primers for TCR Jbeta segments was used. A multiplex PCR assay on genomic DNA amplified the CDR3 region of rearranged TCR beta genes. The Illumina HiSeq System was used to sequence the amplified TCR beta libraries as 87-base-pair reads. As for the original processing: In a later analysis, approximately 74 million unique TCR beta chains were counted across the 650 to 750 repertoires, and roughly 11 million of these chains were shared by at least two donors. A nearest-neighbor algorithm error-corrected the raw reads and collapsed the reads into unique sequences, merging closely related sequences to remove PCR and sequencing errors. CDR3 sequences were aligned to IMGT reference sequences to assign V, D and J gene segments. Each retained sequence needed at least a six-nucleotide match to both a V gene segment and a J gene segment. Rearrangements were classified as productive when the CDR3 lacked stop codons and remained in frame with V and J, and all other rearrangements were classified as non-productive. Following IMGT convention, CDR3 was defined as the stretch from the second conserved V-encoded cysteine to the conserved J-encoded phenylalanine. The earlier analysis of approximately 500 of the donors excluded sequences that lacked an unambiguous match to a single V gene segment. In an earlier analysis of approximately 560 of the donors, a V segment was called functional when productive rearrangements were above 56.7%, and segregating when the standard deviation between donors exceeded 5%. A statistical classification framework was built to diagnose cytomegalovirus status from the catalog of TCR beta chain sequences. A later analysis assigned V and J genes by comparing TCR nucleotide sequences with IMGT/GENE-DB human TR gene sequences. The TCRdist pipeline was used in a later analysis to assign CDR3 sequences and most-parsimonious VDJ recombination scenarios. In a later analysis, every TCR beta chain was defined by the combination of its CDR3 amino acid sequence and its V-gene family, and reads without a unique V-gene family were dropped. To address suspected cross-contamination and a sequencing artifact, a later analysis removed 592 highly shared, low-generation-probability nucleotide sequences. For each public chain, a later analysis derived a clonal expansion index from normalized ranks of inferred template counts within each repertoire. In a later analysis, generation probabilities were computed with a VDJ recombination model fitted to out-of-frame rearrangements, and the resulting probabilities were checked against IGoR. In a later analysis, hypergeometric tests were used to score TCR-TCR, TCR-HLA and TCR-CMV co-occurrence, with a repertoire-size bias correction applied to TCR pairs. A later analysis estimated false discovery rates by permuting HLA or CMV assignments 20 times. In a later analysis, co-occurring TCRs were grouped with DBSCAN, and TCRdist sequence similarity was added when clustering was performed within HLA-allele-positive subsets. Repertoires with fewer than 30,000 or more than 120,000 public chains were left out of co-occurrence clustering, as were four to six repertoires with anomalous nucleotide sharing. What TCRdb holds here is the immuneACCESS table cut down to in-frame rearrangements. Part of the clones is not present; checked against another copy, under half of the missing clones reflect an unresolved V gene, and the others are unexplained. V, J and clone size are those of that table, while D and trimming were read from the DNA. The table for this sample lists about 100,000 clones; around four fifths of them were counted only once. The top ten hold 7.3% of the sample.

The record originates from a study of cytomegalovirus exposure and HLA in healthy donors listed by TCRdb under 2017. Study-wide context: An earlier analysis of a few hundred of the donors reported 276 Gb of sequence data and around 110 million unique TCR beta sequences obtained from around 180 million T cells. Across approximately 400 genotyped donors of the cohort, an average of about 240,000 unique TCR beta nucleotide sequences per donor were sequenced, and around 20% of those sequences were non-productive. All discovery cohort repertoires had been generated on a single sequencing platform. A later genetic analysis took genome-wide SNP genotypes for about three fifths of the roughly 670 donors and used that subset as a discovery cohort. HLA typing included class I and class II loci at four-digit resolution. Typing coverage varied by locus: about 620-640 donors for A, B, C, DRB1 and DQB1; roughly 500 for DQA1; around 610 for DPA1; fewer than 480 for DPB1. In the later analysis, no new phenotypic data were used to find candidate immune exposures; instead, reliance was placed on TCR beta sequences and their occurrence across donors. A later analysis re-analyzed previously published TCR beta repertoires from 660 or so donors and added high-resolution HLA genotyping to study TCR occurrence patterns. The study profiled the T cell repertoires of fewer than 850 subjects by immunosequencing and related them to cytomegalovirus serostatus. Roughly 5 DR-DQ haplotypes were handled as single units for association and clustering because linkage in the cohort was strong. To decide whether each TCR beta V gene segment behaved as functional or pseudogenic, an earlier analysis of 587 of the donors relied on high-throughput TCR beta sequencing. Roughly 300 gigabases of sequencing data and approximately 93 million unique TCR sequences were included in an early release covering 550 to 650 HLA-typed donors. Of the roughly 400 genotyped donors, roughly 80% fell in the genetic ancestry cluster associated with self-reported Caucasian donors. Donor age, sex, ethnicity and CMV serostatus were collected together with the repertoire data. The study aimed to test whether cataloging public T cell receptors could reveal signatures of past pathogen exposure. Along with the approximately 650-subject first cohort, a separate validation cohort of over a hundred different subjects was used. High-throughput TCR immunosequencing, statistical association of individual TCRs with disease status, and machine learning were combined to predict cytomegalovirus infection status.

V gives up 1 base and J gives up 3 bases, and the segment between their germline ends measures 10 bases. CDR3 length: 14 amino acids, cysteine to phenylalanine. Only CDR3 DNA is held: 42 bases, read in frame from base 1. Reading the germline V gene (reference sequence) gives CDR1 SGHNT and CDR2 YYREEE. Summary of the overall study and its limitations: According to a later analysis, most CMV-associated TCR beta chains appeared to be HLA-restricted, and the HLA associations seemed to be driven largely by CMV exposure. This cohort had only TCR beta chains sequenced, and the lack of alpha or paired-chain data limited which features could be detected. Correlated functional status among segregating V segments might reflect linkage disequilibrium, but an unknown experimental factor could not be ruled out. Because counts were too low, 15 or so rarely observed V segments, including chromosome 9 orphons, were excluded from the earlier analysis of several hundred of the donors. Assigning TCR associations to individual alleles was difficult when HLA alleles, especially DR and DQ, strongly co-occurred. The presence/absence analyses assumed that sequencing depth was roughly uniform across donors, and that assumption may not be true. V-gene and J-gene trimming of TCR beta chains was associated with a missense DCLRE1C variant in a later genetic analysis, and the association was replicated in an independent cohort. In a later analysis, the rate of TCR association differed among HLA loci, with DRB1 alleles having the most associated TCRs and HLA-C alleles having the fewest. The classifier was reported to diagnose cytomegalovirus status with high specificity and sensitivity in both the original cohort and the validation cohort. In a later analysis, 16,951 TCR beta sequences were associated with specific HLA alleles at a false discovery rate of 0.05. A group of highly shared sequence variants was considered likely to be a technical artifact of the sequencing pipeline. A later analysis reported that several top co-occurrence clusters appeared linked to parvovirus B19, influenza, CMV and Epstein-Barr virus. In a later genetic analysis, fewer N-insertions in productive TCRs were reported among donors in an Asian-associated ancestry cluster than the roughly 700-donor mean. Most TCR sequences were observed very rarely across donors, whereas some public TCRs were present in many individuals. According to the authors, the approach could potentially be generalized to other disease states and immunological phenotypes. Because the 87-base-pair reads could not distinguish some IMGT-functional V segments, including TRBV6-2 and TRBV6-3, those segments were excluded. Immune exposure information for the cohort was limited to CMV serostatus. Three of the identified cytomegalovirus-associated TCR beta chains were confirmed in vitro to be specific for cytomegalovirus antigens. A further reported finding was that TCR beta sequences accurately predicted the HLA-A and HLA-B alleles for most subjects in the first cohort. The study listed 150 to 200 TCR beta chains as associated with cytomegalovirus. Compared with equally common non-associated chains, HLA-associated TCR beta chains in a later analysis were more clonally expanded and had lower generation probabilities. In an earlier analysis of about 600 of the donors, most TCR beta V segments appeared in productive rearrangements about 87% or about 30% of the time, broadly matching IMGT annotations. Because HLA typing was missing for some donors at each locus, association tests included only the typed subset.

Sequencing was performed on PBMCs. This receptor was obtained from a man between 45 and 60 years old in good health and CMV-seropositive. Recombination connected TRBV5-4 to TRBJ1-2; the D gene assignment is ambiguous. The CDR3 reads CASSLNAEDYGYTF. The DNA reads as follows: TGTGCCAGCAGCTTGAATGCGGAAGACTATGGCTACACCTTC.